Listed here are 19 T cell receptor beta chains from one sample, sequenced in a study of blood T cell repertoires in COVID-19. The assay was immunoSEQ multiplex PCR, and TCRdb's table has in-frame clones only and misses some. The data hold about 310,000 clones, with about 88% observed a single time. Sequenced: PBMCs or T cells enriched from blood (not recorded which). The receptor source for this set is a woman between 40 and 55 years old who had recovered from COVID-19.

Only a few counts were recorded for this clone. This chain connects TRBV4-3 to TRBJ1-3; D unclear. The CDR3 totals 16 residues. The germline gives CDR1 LGHNA, CDR2 YSLEER. Trimming took 0 bases from V and 2 from J, leaving 11 bases between them. CDR3 DNA: TGCGCCAGCAGCCAAGATCTCGATACAGCTGGAAACACCATATATTTT. This sequence encodes CASSQDLDTAGNTIYF.

The chain is built from TRBV11-3 and TRBJ2-1; 8 nucleotides agree with TRBD2. In germline, CDR1 is SGHNT, CDR2 YENEEA. V dropped 7 bases and J dropped 2; count of bases not matched to a gene: 7. The CDR3 sequence is 15 residues long. The CDR3 DNA is TGTGCCAGCACCCAGCGGGAGATGACCTACAATGAGCAGTTCTTC. Its translation is CASTQREMTYNEQFF.

The chain links TRBV7-2 to TRBJ2-5, with 12 bases that match TRBD2. Unmatched junction bases numbered 8, after V lost 2 bases and J lost 7 bases. This CDR3 is built from 16 residues. Germline V gives CDR1 SGHTA, CDR2 FQGNSA. Here the CDR3 reads CASSLLAGGRGVTQYF. The CDR3 DNA follows: TGTGCCAGCAGCTTACTAGCGGGAGGGCGGGGCGTGACCCAGTACTTC.

This sequence joins TRBV6-5 and TRBJ2-3, with a weak D call TRBD1 (6 bases). The CDR3 is 14 amino acids. Germline assignment: CDR1 MNHEY and CDR2 SVGAGI. Between the trimmed V and J ends, which lost 8 bases and 4 bases, there was a span of 16 bases. CDR3 sequence: CASGQGPVPDTQYF. CDR3 DNA: TGTGCCAGCGGTCAGGGGCCTGTACCAGATACGCAGTATTTT.

The rearrangement links TRBV27 to TRBJ2-3; TRBD2 aligns across 10 bases. The germline V gene has CDR1 MNHEY and CDR2 SMNVEV (reference sequence). The CDR3 sequence is 15 residues long. J gave up 3 bases and V 1 base, and 1 base lay outside the gene matches. The CDR3 loop reads CASSLLAGGTDTQYF. CDR3 DNA sequence: TGTGCCAGCAGTTTATTAGCGGGGGGTACAGATACGCAGTATTTT.

V gene TRBV7-9 combines with J gene TRBJ2-7; the match to TRBD1 covers 10 bases. The germline gives CDR1 SEHNR, CDR2 FQNEAQ (reference sequence). With V trimmed by 5 bases and J by 1 base, 5 bases remained unmatched. The CDR3 spans 15 residues. CDR3 DNA: TGTGCCAGCAGCCCCCGGGACAGGGGATCCTACGAGCAGTACTTC. Translating gives CASSPRDRGSYEQYF.

V is TRBV11-2 and J is TRBJ2-2; possible D gene TRBD2, 6 bases. Germline V gene sequence: CDR1 SGHAT, CDR2 FQNNGV. The CDR3 has 16 residues. Trimming took off 3 bases at V and 3 bases at J, with 14 bases between the two ends. The CDR3 sequence: CASSLGQAGYTGELFF. CDR3 nucleotides: TGTGCCAGCAGCTTGGGGCAGGCGGGATACACCGGGGAGCTGTTTTTT.

V usage is TRBV28 and J usage is TRBJ2-2; 9 nucleotides agree with TRBD1. Germline V gene lookup returns CDR1 MDHEN and CDR2 SYDVKM. The CDR3 is made up of 15 amino acids. With V trimmed by 5 bases and J by 4 bases, 5 bases remained unmatched. In DNA form, the CDR3 reads TGTGCCAGCAGTCCACGGGACAGGGCCACCGGGGAGCTGTTTTTT. As protein: CASSPRDRATGELFF. Based on the CDR3 plus reference TRBV28 and TRBJ2-2, the full variable domain is DVKVTQSSRYLVKRTGEKVFLECVQDMDHENMFWYRQDPGLGLRLIYFSYDVKMKEKGDIPEGYSVSREKKERFSLILESASTNQTSMYLCASSPRDRATGELFFGEGSRLTVL.

The chain couples TRBV27 to TRBJ2-1; 10 positions match TRBD1. CDR1 MNHEY and CDR2 SMNVEV come from the germline V gene (reference sequence). J gave up 5 bases and V 6 bases, and 4 bases lay outside the gene matches. CDR3 length equals 14 residues. CDR3 nucleotides: TGTGCCAGCAGGGACAGGGGGGATCACAATGAGCAGTTCTTC. Amino acids: CASRDRGDHNEQFF.

V is TRBV9 and J is TRBJ1-1; possibly TRBD1 for D (6 bases). The CDR3 totals 14 residues. V was shortened by 1 base and J by 6 bases, with 13 bases between the two germline ends. Germline V gene lookup returns CDR1 SGDLS and CDR2 YYNGEE. CDR3 region: CASSVRGAGSEAFF. The CDR3 DNA follows: TGTGCCAGCAGCGTACGGGGGGCTGGTTCTGAAGCTTTCTTT.

The V call is TRBV11-2, the J call TRBJ2-1; 7 nucleotides line up with TRBD1. Germline loops: CDR1 SGHAT, CDR2 FQNNGV. Germline trimming cut 5 bases from V and 6 bases from J; bases unmatched to any gene: 7. The CDR3 runs to 14 residues. The DNA of the CDR3 is TGTGCCAGCAGCGCGGCAGGGGGTCTCAATGAGCAGTTCTTC. It is translated as CASSAAGGLNEQFF.

V usage is TRBV7-6 and J usage is TRBJ1-4; a weak D match, TRBD1 (5 bases). The germline gives CDR1 SGHVS, CDR2 FNYEAQ. V was trimmed by 5 bases and J by 0 bases, leaving 10 bases between them. There are 15 residues in the CDR3. The CDR3 DNA sequence: TGTGCCAGCAGCCGTACAGGTGCAACTAATGAAAAACTGTTTTTT. Its translation: CASSRTGATNEKLFF.

V gene TRBV2 combines with J gene TRBJ1-1, with D tentatively TRBD1 (6 bases). CDR3 size: 14 residues. V dropped 5 bases and J dropped 4 bases, with 14 bases sitting between them. Germline V gene data show CDR1 as SNHLY and CDR2 as FYNNEI. The CDR3 DNA sequence: TGTGCCAGCAGTTGGATGAGGGGGTTCACTGAAGCTTTCTTT. Translated, it gives CASSWMRGFTEAFF. The variable domain in full, completed from reference TRBV2 and TRBJ1-1, reads EPEVTQTPSHQVTQMGQEVILRCVPISNHLYFYWYRQILGQKVEFLVSFYNNEISEKSEIFDDQFSVERPDGSNFTLKIRSTKLEDSAMYFCASSWMRGFTEAFFGQGTRLTVV.

This clone showed up just a few times. The CDR3 DNA reads as TGTGCCAGCAGTATTAAACAACCAGGGGAGTGGGGCAATCAGCCCCAGCATTTT. It yields the protein CASSIKQPGEWGNQPQHF. J is TRBJ1-5 and V is TRBV11-2; TRBD1 might be the D (6 bases). The V end lost 6 bases, the J end lost 2 bases, and 23 bases lay between the germline ends. This CDR3 has 18 residues. From germline, CDR1 is SGHAT and CDR2 FQNNGV.

The rearrangement links TRBV4-3 to TRBJ2-3; the match to TRBD2 covers 9 bases. The V gene end was trimmed by 2 bases and the J gene end by 6 bases; junction bases not matched to a gene: 6. Per the germline V gene, CDR1 is LGHNA and CDR2 is YSLEER. The CDR3 is made up of 15 amino acids. The CDR3 is CASSQTGLAIDTQYF. CDR3 sequence (DNA): TGCGCCAGCAGCCAAACCGGACTAGCGATCGATACGCAGTATTTT.

This rearrangement joins TRBV7-3 to TRBJ2-3; tentative D call: TRBD2 (5 bases). Germline V CDR1 and CDR2: SGHTA, FQGTGA. This CDR3 is built from 14 residues. V was trimmed by 7 bases and J by 0 bases, leaving 11 bases between them. The CDR3: CASNPGLSTDTQYF. CDR3 nucleotides: TGTGCCAGCAACCCAGGACTTAGCACAGATACGCAGTATTTT. Drawing the rest from reference TRBV7-3 and TRBJ2-3, the complete variable domain is GAGVSQTPSNKVTEKGKYVELRCDPISGHTALYWYRQSLGQGPEFLIYFQGTGAADDSGLPNDRFFAVRPEGSVSTLKIQRTERGDSAVYLCASNPGLSTDTQYFGPGTRLTVL.

V usage is TRBV18 and J usage is TRBJ1-2, with TRBD1 identical over 9 bases. The CDR3 is 15 amino acids. The trim removed 2 bases at V and 6 bases at J, leaving 7 bases unmatched. Germline CDR1 reads KGHSH; CDR2 reads LQKENI. The CDR3 sequence is CASSPTGQGGDGYTF. The CDR3 DNA sequence: TGTGCCAGCTCACCAACGGGACAGGGAGGGGATGGCTACACCTTC.

The rearrangement joins TRBV4-3 to TRBJ2-1; 8 bases agree with TRBD2. V lost 0 bases and J lost 4; bases outside the gene matches: 8. The CDR3 runs 17 residues. From germline, CDR1 is LGHNA and CDR2 YSLEER. The CDR3 region is CASSQDLSGGSYNEQFF. The DNA for the CDR3 is TGCGCCAGCAGCCAAGATTTGAGCGGGGGTTCTTACAATGAGCAGTTCTTC.

In its sample, this clone was seen once. V and J are TRBV28 and TRBJ2-3, with 9 positions matching TRBD1. This CDR3 has 13 amino acids. The germline V gene has CDR1 MDHEN and CDR2 SYDVKM. V lost 8 bases and J lost 5; bases outside the gene matches: 5. The CDR3 spells CASYGQGIDTQYF. The CDR3, as DNA: TGTGCCAGCTACGGACAGGGGATAGATACGCAGTATTTT.